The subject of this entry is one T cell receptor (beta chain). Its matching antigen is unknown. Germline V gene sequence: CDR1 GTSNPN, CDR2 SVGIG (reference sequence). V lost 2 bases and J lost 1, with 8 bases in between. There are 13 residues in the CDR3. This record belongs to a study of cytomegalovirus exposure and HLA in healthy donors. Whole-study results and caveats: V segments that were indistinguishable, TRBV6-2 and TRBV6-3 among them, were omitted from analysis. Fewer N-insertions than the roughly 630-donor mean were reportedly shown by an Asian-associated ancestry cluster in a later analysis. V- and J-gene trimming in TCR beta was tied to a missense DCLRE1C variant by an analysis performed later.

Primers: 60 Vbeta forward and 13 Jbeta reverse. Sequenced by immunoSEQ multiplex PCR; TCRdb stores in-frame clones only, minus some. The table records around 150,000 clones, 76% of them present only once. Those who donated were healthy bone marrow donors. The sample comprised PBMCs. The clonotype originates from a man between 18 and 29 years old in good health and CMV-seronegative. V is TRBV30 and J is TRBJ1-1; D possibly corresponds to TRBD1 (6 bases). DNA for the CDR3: TGTGCCTGGAGTCGGGGGGCGAACACTGAAGCTTTCTTT. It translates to CAWSRGANTEAFF.